A selection of T cell receptor beta chains follows, all from one sample in a study of blood T cell repertoires in COVID-19. Profiling relied on immunoSEQ multiplex PCR, and the TCRdb table lists in-frame clones only, not all of them. Here the sample spans 45,000 to 65,000 clones, around 86% being singletons. Sequencing input: peripheral blood. All receptors derive from a man in his 70s with active COVID-19. CDR3s include the opening cysteine and the closing phenylalanine or tryptophan. D genes are given only for firm matches. Not every row has a clone size; where given, it reads once, few, many or a size class.

few	TRBD2	TRBV5-1	TRBJ2-2	TGCGCCAGCAGTGGGGCGTGGGTTTCTACGCGGGGGACCGGGGAGCTGTTTTTT	CASSGAWVSTRGTGELFF
-	TRBD1	TRBV7-2	TRBJ1-1	TGTGCCAGCAGCGCCACAGGGGGCATGGGCACTGAAGCTTTCTTT	CASSATGGMGTEAFF
-	-	TRBV2	TRBJ2-5	TGTGCCAGCCGGGGCGCGGGGGAGACCCAGTACTTC	CASRGAGETQYF
-	TRBD1	TRBV13	TRBJ1-2	TGTGCCAGCAGCACAGGGGGCGATAACTATGGCTACACCTTC	CASSTGGDNYGYTF
-	-	TRBV12-3/TRBV12-4	TRBJ1-2	TGTGCCAGCAGTTTAACGGCAGGGCATGGCTACACCTTC	CASSLTAGHGYTF
-	-	TRBV30	TRBJ1-1	TGTGCCTGGGGGGGGCTTACTTTTGGAGCTTTCTTT	CAWGGLTFGAFF
once	TRBD1	TRBV27	TRBJ2-1	TGTGCCAGCATTCAGGACAGGGGTGCCTACAATGAGCAGTTCTTC	CASIQDRGAYNEQFF
-	-	TRBV4-2	TRBJ2-5	TGTGCCAGCAGCCAAGATATGAGGGGGGGGATTCAAGAGACCCAGTACTTC	CASSQDMRGGIQETQYF
-	TRBD1	TRBV4-1	TRBJ2-7	TGCGCCAGCAGCCAAGATTTCGCAGGGGGCGAGCAGTACTTC	CASSQDFAGGEQYF
once	TRBD1	TRBV7-2	TRBJ2-7	TGTGCCAGCAGCTTGATACAGGGGGCCTACGAGCAGTACTTC	CASSLIQGAYEQYF
few	-	TRBV29-1	TRBJ2-7	TGCAGCGTTGGGTACAGACCCTACGAGCAGTACTTC	CSVGYRPYEQYF
-	-	TRBV5-1	TRBJ2-7	TGCGCCAGCAGCTTGCCCCAGCCCGACTTTACCTACGAGCAGTACTTC	CASSLPQPDFTYEQYF
-	TRBD2	TRBV11-3	TRBJ2-1	TGTGCCAGCAGCTTAGGTGCGGGGGGTTGGGAGCAGTTCTTC	CASSLGAGGWEQFF
-	-	TRBV9	TRBJ2-5	TGTGCCAGCAGCGTAGGGCGGTCCCAAGAGACCCAGTACTTC	CASSVGRSQETQYF
-	-	TRBV10-3	TRBJ1-6	TGTGCCATGACCGGAGATGGTAATTCACCCCTCCACTTT	CAMTGDGNSPLHF
-	-	TRBV27	TRBJ2-7	TGTGCCAGCAGTCAGACACCCTACGAGCAGTACTTC	CASSQTPYEQYF
-	TRBD1	TRBV14	TRBJ2-3	TGTGCCAGCAGCCAAACTACAGGGGCTGTTGGAGATACGCAGTATTTT	CASSQTTGAVGDTQYF
-	TRBD2	TRBV13	TRBJ2-2	TGTGCCAGCAGCTATGGACTAGCGGTGAACACCGGGGAGCTGTTTTTT	CASSYGLAVNTGELFF
-	-	TRBV19	TRBJ2-1	TGTGCCAGTAGCCCTCAGGGGAGCGTCAATGAGCAGTTCTTC	CASSPQGSVNEQFF
-	-	TRBV5-1	TRBJ1-4	TGCGCCAGCAGCTTGGCTCCGGGTTCTAATGAAAAACTGTTTTTT	CASSLAPGSNEKLFF
-	TRBD1	TRBV27	TRBJ2-7	TGTGCCAGCAGTTTAATTTCCTTCGGGACAGCGCTCGAGCAGTACTTC	CASSLISFGTALEQYF
-	TRBD1	TRBV7-3	TRBJ2-2	TGTGCCAGCAGCTCTCCGGGACAGGACCTCACCGGGGAGCTGTTTTTT	CASSSPGQDLTGELFF
once	-	TRBV7-2	TRBJ2-3	TGTGCCAGCAGCCCACATAGCACAGATACGCAGTATTTT	CASSPHSTDTQYF
-	-	TRBV29-1	TRBJ1-2	TGCAGCGCCTCCCTGGAGGGCTATGGCTACACCTTC	CSASLEGYGYTF
-	-	TRBV6-5	TRBJ1-5	TGTGCCAGCAGTTACTCGATCGGTCAGCCCCAGCATTTT	CASSYSIGQPQHF
once	-	TRBV28	TRBJ1-6	TGTGCCAGCAGACCCTCGACAGGTTCCATAAGCTCCTATAATTCACCCCTCCACTTT	CASRPSTGSISSYNSPLHF
once	TRBD2	TRBV5-4	TRBJ2-5	TGTGCCAGCAGCGGGGGACTAGCGGGGTTAGAGACCCAGTACTTC	CASSGGLAGLETQYF
-	-	TRBV6-6	TRBJ1-1	TGTGCCAGCAAGTGGGGGCCCCTTAGCGACACTGAAGCTTTCTTT	CASKWGPLSDTEAFF
-	TRBD2	TRBV11-2	TRBJ2-1	TGTGCCAGCAGCTTAGATCGGGCTAGCGGCAATGAGCAGTTCTTC	CASSLDRASGNEQFF
-	-	TRBV19	TRBJ2-1	TGTGCCAGTAGCTTCTCCTACAATGAGCAGTTCTTC	CASSFSYNEQFF
-	TRBD1	TRBV6-2/TRBV6-3	TRBJ1-2	TGTGCCAGCAGTTACAAGTTCGGGACAGGGAGAAACTATGGCTACACCTTC	CASSYKFGTGRNYGYTF
-	-	TRBV6-2/TRBV6-3	TRBJ2-7	TGTGCCAGCAGTTACGGAGGGGGCGAAACCTACGAGCAGTACTTC	CASSYGGGETYEQYF
-	TRBD2	TRBV7-8	TRBJ2-7	TGTGCCAGCAGCTTAGAACTAGCGGGGGGGCCCGTGGGAGAGCAGTACTTC	CASSLELAGGPVGEQYF
-	TRBD2	TRBV4-3	TRBJ2-3	TGCGCCAGCAGCCAAGAAGGGTGGACTAGCGGCACAGATACGCAGTATTTT	CASSQEGWTSGTDTQYF
-	TRBD2	TRBV5-1	TRBJ2-1	TGCGCCAGCAGCTTGCGACTAGCGGGCCGCAATGAGCAGTTCTTC	CASSLRLAGRNEQFF
-	TRBD1	TRBV5-1	TRBJ2-5	TGCGCCAGCAGTCCCGGGACAGGCCAAGAGACCCAGTACTTC	CASSPGTGQETQYF
-	TRBD1	TRBV28	TRBJ1-4	TGTGCCAGCAGGTTCGGGATCCCGGGACAGCCTAATGAAAAACTGTTTTTT	CASRFGIPGQPNEKLFF
-	-	TRBV6-1	TRBJ1-1	TGTGCCAGCAGTGAATTGGCAGGGCCGAACACTGAAGCTTTCTTT	CASSELAGPNTEAFF
-	-	TRBV30	TRBJ1-1	TGTGCCTGGTTGAGGGTGAGCACTGAAGCTTTCTTT	CAWLRVSTEAFF
-	-	TRBV9	TRBJ2-7	TGTGCCAGCAGCCTGACGGCAGGGCTGGGGGAGCAGTACTTC	CASSLTAGLGEQYF
-	-	TRBV25-1	TRBJ1-2	TGTGCCAGCAGTGAATATTGGCAGGCCTCCCGGGGTGGCTACACCTTC	CASSEYWQASRGGYTF
-	TRBD2	TRBV6-2/TRBV6-3	TRBJ2-1	TGTGCCAGCAGCACGAGCGGGGGGATGAATGAGCAGTTCTTC	CASSTSGGMNEQFF
once	TRBD1	TRBV5-1	TRBJ2-2	TGCGCCAGTGAAGACGGGACAGGGATCTCCGGGGAGCTGTTTTTT	CASEDGTGISGELFF
-	-	TRBV19	TRBJ2-7	TGTGCCAGTAGTACTCAACAGGGCTTCGAGCAGTACTTC	CASSTQQGFEQYF
once	-	TRBV6-2/TRBV6-3	TRBJ2-5	TGTGCCAGCAGTTACACTGCCGGGACACTGAGTGAGACCCAGTACTTC	CASSYTAGTLSETQYF